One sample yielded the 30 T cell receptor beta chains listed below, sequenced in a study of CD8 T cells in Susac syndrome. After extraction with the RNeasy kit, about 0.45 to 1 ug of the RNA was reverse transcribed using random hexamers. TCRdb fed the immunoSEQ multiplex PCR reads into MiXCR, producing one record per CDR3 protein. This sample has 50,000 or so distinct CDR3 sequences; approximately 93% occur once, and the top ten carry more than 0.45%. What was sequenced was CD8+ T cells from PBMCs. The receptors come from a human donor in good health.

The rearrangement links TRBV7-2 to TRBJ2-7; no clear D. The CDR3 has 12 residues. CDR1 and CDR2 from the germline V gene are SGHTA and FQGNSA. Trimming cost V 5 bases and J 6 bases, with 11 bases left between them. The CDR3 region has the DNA TGTGCCAGCAGCCCATTAGGGCGCGAGCAGTACTTC. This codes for CASSPLGREQYF.

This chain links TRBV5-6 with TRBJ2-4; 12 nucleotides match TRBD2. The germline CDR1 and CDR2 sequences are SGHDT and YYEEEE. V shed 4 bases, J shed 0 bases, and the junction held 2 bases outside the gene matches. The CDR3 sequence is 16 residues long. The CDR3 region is CASSEGLAGAKNIQYF. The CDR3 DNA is TGTGCCAGCAGCGAGGGACTAGCGGGAGCCAAAAACATTCAGTACTTC.

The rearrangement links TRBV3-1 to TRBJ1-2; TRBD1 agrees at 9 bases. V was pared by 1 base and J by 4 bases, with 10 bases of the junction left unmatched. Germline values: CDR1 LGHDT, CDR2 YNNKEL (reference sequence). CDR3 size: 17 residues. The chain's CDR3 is CASSQALSWDRVYGYTF. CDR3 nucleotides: TGTGCCAGCAGCCAAGCTTTGAGTTGGGACAGGGTCTATGGCTACACCTTC.

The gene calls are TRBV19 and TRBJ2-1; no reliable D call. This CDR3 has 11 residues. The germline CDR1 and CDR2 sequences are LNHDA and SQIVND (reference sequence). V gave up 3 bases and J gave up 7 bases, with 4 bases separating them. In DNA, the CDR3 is TGTGCCAGTAGTATCATGAATGAGCAGTTCTTC. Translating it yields CASSIMNEQFF.

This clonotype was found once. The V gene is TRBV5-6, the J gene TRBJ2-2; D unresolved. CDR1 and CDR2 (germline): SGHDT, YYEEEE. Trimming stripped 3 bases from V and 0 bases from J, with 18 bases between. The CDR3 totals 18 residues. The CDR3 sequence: CASSSYRLDTPNTGELFF. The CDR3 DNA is TGTGCCAGCAGCTCGTATCGCCTCGATACGCCGAACACCGGGGAGCTGTTTTTT. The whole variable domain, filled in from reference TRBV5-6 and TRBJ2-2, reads DAGVTQSPTHLIKTRGQQVTLRCSPKSGHDTVSWYQQALGQGPQFIFQYYEEEERQRGNFPDRFSGHQFPNYSSELNVNALLLGDSALYLCASSSYRLDTPNTGELFFGEGSRLTVL.

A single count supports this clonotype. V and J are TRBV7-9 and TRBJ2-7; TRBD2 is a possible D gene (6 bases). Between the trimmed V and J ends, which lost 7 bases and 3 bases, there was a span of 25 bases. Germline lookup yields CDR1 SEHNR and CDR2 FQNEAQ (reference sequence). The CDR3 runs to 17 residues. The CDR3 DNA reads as TGTGCCAGCAACATCCCGACTAGGGGCCCTGAGAACTACGAGCAGTACTTC. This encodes CASNIPTRGPENYEQYF.

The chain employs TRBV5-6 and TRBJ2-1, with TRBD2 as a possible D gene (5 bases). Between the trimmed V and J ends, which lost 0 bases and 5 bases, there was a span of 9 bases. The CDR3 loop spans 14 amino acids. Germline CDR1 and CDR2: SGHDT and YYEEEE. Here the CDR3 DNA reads TGTGCCAGCAGCTTGGCTAGCCGAAACAATGAGCAGTTCTTC. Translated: CASSLASRNNEQFF.

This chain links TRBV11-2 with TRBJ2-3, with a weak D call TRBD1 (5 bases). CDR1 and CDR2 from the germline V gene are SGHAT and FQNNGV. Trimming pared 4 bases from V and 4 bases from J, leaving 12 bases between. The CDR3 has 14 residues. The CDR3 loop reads CASSYIDSADTQYF. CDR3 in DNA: TGTGCCAGCAGCTATATAGACAGCGCAGATACGCAGTATTTT.

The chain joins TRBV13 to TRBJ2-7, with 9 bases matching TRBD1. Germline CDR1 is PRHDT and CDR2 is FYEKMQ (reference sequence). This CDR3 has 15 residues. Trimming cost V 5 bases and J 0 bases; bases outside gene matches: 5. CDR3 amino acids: CASSLGQGGSYEQYF. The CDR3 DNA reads TGTGCCAGCAGCCTGGGACAGGGTGGCTCCTACGAGCAGTACTTC.

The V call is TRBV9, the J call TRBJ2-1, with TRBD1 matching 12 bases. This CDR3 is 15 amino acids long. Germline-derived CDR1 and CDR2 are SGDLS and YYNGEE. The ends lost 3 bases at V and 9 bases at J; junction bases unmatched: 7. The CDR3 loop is CASSASGTGGFEQFF. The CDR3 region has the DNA TGTGCCAGCAGCGCATCCGGGACAGGGGGCTTTGAGCAGTTCTTC.

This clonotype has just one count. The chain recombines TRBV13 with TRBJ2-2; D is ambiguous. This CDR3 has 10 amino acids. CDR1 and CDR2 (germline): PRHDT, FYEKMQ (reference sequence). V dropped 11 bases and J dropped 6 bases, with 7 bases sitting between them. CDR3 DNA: TGTGCCTCTGGGGCCGGGGAGCTGTTTTTT. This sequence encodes CASGAGELFF.

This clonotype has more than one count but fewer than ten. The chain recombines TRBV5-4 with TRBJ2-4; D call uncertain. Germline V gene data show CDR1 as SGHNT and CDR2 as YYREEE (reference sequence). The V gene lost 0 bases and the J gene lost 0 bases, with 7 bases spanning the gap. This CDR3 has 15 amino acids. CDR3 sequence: CASSLGTLAKNIQYF. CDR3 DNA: TGTGCCAGCAGCTTGGGGACCCTAGCCAAAAACATTCAGTACTTC. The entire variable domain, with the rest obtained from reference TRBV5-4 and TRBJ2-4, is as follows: ETGVTQSPTHLIKTRGQQVTLRCSSQSGHNTVSWYQQALGQGPQFIFQYYREEENGRGNFPPRFSGLQFPNYSSELNVNALELDDSALYLCASSLGTLAKNIQYFGAGTRLSVL.

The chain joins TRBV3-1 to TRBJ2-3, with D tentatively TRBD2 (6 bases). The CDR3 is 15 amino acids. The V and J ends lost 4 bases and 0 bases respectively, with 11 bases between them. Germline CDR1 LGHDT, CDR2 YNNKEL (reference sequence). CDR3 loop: CASSPFRGSTDTQYF. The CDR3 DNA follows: TGTGCCAGCAGCCCATTCCGGGGGAGCACAGATACGCAGTATTTT.

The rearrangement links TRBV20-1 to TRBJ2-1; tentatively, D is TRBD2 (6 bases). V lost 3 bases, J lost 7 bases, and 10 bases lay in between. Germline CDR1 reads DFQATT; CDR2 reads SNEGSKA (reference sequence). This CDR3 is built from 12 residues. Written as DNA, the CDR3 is TGCAGTGCTAGCCCCAGCGGGAATGAGCAGTTCTTC. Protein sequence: CSASPSGNEQFF.

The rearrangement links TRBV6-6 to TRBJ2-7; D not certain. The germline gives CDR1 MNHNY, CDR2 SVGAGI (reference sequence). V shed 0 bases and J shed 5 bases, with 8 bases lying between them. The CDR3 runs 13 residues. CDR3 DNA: TGTGCCAGCAGTTACTCTTCCCTAGACGAGCAGTACTTC. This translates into CASSYSSLDEQYF.

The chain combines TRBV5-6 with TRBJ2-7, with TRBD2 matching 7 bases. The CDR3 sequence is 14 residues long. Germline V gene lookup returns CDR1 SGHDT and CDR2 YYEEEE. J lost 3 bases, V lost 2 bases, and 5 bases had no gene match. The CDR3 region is CASSFLAVDYEQYF. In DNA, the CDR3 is TGTGCCAGCAGCTTTCTAGCGGTAGACTACGAGCAGTACTTC.

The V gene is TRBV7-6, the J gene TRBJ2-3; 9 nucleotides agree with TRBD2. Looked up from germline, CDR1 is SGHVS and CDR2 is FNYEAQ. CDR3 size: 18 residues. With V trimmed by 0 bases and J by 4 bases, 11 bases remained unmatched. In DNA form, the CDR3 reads TGTGCCAGCAGCTTAGCTATGTCTAGCGGGAACCCCCCAGATACGCAGTATTTT. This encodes CASSLAMSSGNPPDTQYF.

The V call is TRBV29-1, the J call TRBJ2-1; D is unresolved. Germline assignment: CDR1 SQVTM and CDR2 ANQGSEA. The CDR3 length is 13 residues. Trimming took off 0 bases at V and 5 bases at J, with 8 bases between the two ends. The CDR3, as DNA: TGCAGCGTTGAAGATCGGTGGAACAATGAGCAGTTCTTC. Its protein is CSVEDRWNNEQFF.

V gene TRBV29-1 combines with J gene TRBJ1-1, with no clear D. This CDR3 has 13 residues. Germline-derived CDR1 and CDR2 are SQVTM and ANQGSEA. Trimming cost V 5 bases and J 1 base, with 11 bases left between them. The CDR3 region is CSVLYRTNTEAFF. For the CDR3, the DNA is TGCAGCGTTCTTTACAGAACGAACACTGAAGCTTTCTTT. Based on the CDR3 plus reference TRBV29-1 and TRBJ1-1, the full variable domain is SAVISQKPSRDICQRGTSLTIQCQVDSQVTMMFWYRQQPGQSLTLIATANQGSEATYESGFVIDKFPISRPNLTFSTLTVSNMSPEDSSIYLCSVLYRTNTEAFFGQGTRLTVV.

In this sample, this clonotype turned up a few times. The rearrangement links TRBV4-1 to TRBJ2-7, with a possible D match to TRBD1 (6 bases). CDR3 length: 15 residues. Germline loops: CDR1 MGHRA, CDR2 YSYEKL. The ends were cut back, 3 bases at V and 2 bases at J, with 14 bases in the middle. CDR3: CASSHRTDGTYEQYF. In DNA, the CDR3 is TGCGCCAGCAGCCACCGGACAGACGGAACCTACGAGCAGTACTTC.

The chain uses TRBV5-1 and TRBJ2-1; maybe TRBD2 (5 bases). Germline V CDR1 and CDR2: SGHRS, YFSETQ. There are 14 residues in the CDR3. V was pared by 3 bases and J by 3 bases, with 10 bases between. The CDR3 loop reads CASSSDGNYNEQFF. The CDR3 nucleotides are TGCGCCAGCAGCTCGGACGGGAACTACAATGAGCAGTTCTTC.

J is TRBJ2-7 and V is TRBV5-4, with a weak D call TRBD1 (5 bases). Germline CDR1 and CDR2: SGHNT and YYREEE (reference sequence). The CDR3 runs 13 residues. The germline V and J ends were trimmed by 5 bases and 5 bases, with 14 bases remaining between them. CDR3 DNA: TGTGCCAGCAGTATGGGGCAGGTGGACGAGCAGTACTTC. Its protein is CASSMGQVDEQYF.

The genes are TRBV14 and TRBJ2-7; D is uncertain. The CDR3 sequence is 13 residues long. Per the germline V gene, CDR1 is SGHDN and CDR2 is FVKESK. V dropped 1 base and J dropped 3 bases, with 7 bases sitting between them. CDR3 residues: CASSQGTIYEQYF. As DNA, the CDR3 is TGTGCCAGCAGCCAAGGCACCATCTACGAGCAGTACTTC. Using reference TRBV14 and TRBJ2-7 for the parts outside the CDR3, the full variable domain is EAGVTQFPSHSVIEKGQTVTLRCDPISGHDNLYWYRRVMGKEIKFLLHFVKESKQDESGMPNNRFLAERTGGTYSTLKVQPAELEDSGVYFCASSQGTIYEQYFGPGTRLTVT.

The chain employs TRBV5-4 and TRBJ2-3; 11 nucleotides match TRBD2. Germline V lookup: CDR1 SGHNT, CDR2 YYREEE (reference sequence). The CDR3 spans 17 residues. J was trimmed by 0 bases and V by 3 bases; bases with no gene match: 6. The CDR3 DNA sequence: TGTGCCAGCAGCTCGATGGGACTAGCGGACAGCACAGATACGCAGTATTTT. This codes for CASSSMGLADSTDTQYF. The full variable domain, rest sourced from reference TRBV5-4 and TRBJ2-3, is ETGVTQSPTHLIKTRGQQVTLRCSSQSGHNTVSWYQQALGQGPQFIFQYYREEENGRGNFPPRFSGLQFPNYSSELNVNALELDDSALYLCASSSMGLADSTDTQYFGPGTRLTVL.

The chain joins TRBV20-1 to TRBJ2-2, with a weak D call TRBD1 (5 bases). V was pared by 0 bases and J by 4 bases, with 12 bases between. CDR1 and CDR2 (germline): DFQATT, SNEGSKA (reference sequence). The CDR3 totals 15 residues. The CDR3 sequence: CSAREGRVFTGELFF. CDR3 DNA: TGCAGTGCTAGAGAGGGCAGGGTTTTCACCGGGGAGCTGTTTTTT.

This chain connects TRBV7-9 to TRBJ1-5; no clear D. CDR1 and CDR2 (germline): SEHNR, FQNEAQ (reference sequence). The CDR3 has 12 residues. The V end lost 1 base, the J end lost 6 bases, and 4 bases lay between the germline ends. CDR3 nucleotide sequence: TGTGCCAGCAGCTTAGGACCTCAGCCCCAGCATTTT. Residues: CASSLGPQPQHF. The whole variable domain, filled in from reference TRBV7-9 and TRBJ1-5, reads DTGVSQNPRHKITKRGQNVTFRCDPISEHNRLYWYRQTLGQGPEFLTYFQNEAQLEKSRLLSDRFSAERPKGSFSTLEIQRTEQGDSAMYLCASSLGPQPQHFGDGTRLSIL.

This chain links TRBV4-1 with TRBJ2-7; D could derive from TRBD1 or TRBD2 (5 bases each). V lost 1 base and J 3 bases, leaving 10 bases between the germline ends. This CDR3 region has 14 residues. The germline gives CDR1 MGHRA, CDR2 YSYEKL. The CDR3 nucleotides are TGCGCCAGCAGCCAAGTAGGGGACGGCTACGAGCAGTACTTC. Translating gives CASSQVGDGYEQYF.

CDR3 DNA sequence: TGTGCCAGCGGCCCGGGGGGAGCAAGCGAGCAGTACTTC. Protein product: CASGPGGASEQYF. This chain connects TRBV27 to TRBJ2-7, with 7 bases that match TRBD2. With V trimmed by 8 bases and J by 6 bases, 10 bases remained unmatched. This CDR3 has 13 amino acids. The germline gives CDR1 MNHEY, CDR2 SMNVEV (reference sequence).

The CDR3 protein is CASSFGTGVYEQYF. The CDR3 coding sequence is TGTGCCAGCAGCTTCGGGACAGGGGTCTACGAGCAGTACTTC. This chain connects TRBV5-6 to TRBJ2-7; 10 bases line up with TRBD1. The V gene end was trimmed by 2 bases and the J gene end by 3 bases; junction bases not matched to a gene: 2. Germline V gene data show CDR1 as SGHDT and CDR2 as YYEEEE. CDR3 length: 14 amino acids.

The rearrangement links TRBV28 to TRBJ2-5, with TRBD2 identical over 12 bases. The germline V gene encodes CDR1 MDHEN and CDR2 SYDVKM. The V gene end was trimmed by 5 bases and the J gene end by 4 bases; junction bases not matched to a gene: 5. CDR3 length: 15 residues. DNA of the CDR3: TGTGCCAGCAGTCCTATGGGACTAGCGGGAGAGACCCAGTACTTC. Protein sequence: CASSPMGLAGETQYF.